This T cell receptor beta chain stems from a study of response to subunit inactivated influenza vaccine. TCRdb re-analysed the RT-PCR reads in MiXCR, keeping a single row per CDR3 protein. The sample shows 500,000 to 600,000 distinct CDR3 sequences, less than 10% of them seen only once. To note about this clonotype: The antigen is unknown.

Findings and caveats of the study: The authors put forward the suggestion that each seasonal influenza vaccination may bring in only a limited number of new T cells.

The CDR3 consists of 14 residues. Germline values: CDR1 SGHTS, CDR2 YDEGEE. Trimming left V 2 bases short and J 6 bases short, with 12 bases between. The gene calls are TRBV5-8 and TRBJ1-5; the D is unclear. The TCR originated in a man in his fifties or sixties who received an inactivated influenza vaccine. The specimen comprised PBMCs from blood, sampled about 23 months after vaccination. DNA of the CDR3: TGTGCCAGCAGCTTTTTATCCGGGTCTCAGCCCCAGCATTTT. It specifies CASSFLSGSQPQHF.